This T cell receptor (beta chain) is from a study of breast tumors, draining lymph nodes, adjacent tissues. Comments on this clonotype: The antigen remains unidentified.

TCRdb reprocessed the multiplex PCR reads via MiXCR and lists one record per CDR3 protein. The data show about 180,000 distinct CDR3 sequences, with 33% seen just once and 3% to 4.5% held by the top ten. The CDR3 sequence is 13 residues long. V shed 5 bases and J shed 8 bases, with 12 bases lying between them. Looked up from germline, CDR1 is MNHEY and CDR2 is SVGEGT. Study results and limitations: Findings are consistent with lymph node origin and intratumoral expansion of most tumor T cells. That most tumor T cells come from lymph nodes remained unproven. Luminal-like breast cancer showed significantly higher tumor–nontumor repertoire similarity than basal-like. Tumor TCR diversity was below lymph nodes but above nontumor tissue.

The lymph nodes were axillary draining lymph nodes from breast cancer patients. The chain employs TRBV6-2 or TRBV6-3 and TRBJ2-2, with D hard to call. The material sequenced was axillary lymph node tissue. The TCR originated in a female donor with breast cancer. Some clones in this sample may be carry-over from other donors' samples. The CDR3 is CASSPESTGELFF. CDR3 nucleotides: TGTGCCAGCAGTCCGGAATCGACAGGGGAGCTGTTTTTT.